This TCR beta chain is drawn from a study of CD8 T cells in ankylosing spondylitis. The CDR3 runs 14 residues. Libraries for TCR beta were made by quantitative 5'-RACE with molecular barcodes. TCRdb reanalysed the 5' RACE reads using MiXCR and keeps one entry per CDR3 protein. The repertoire holds just over 150,000 distinct CDR3 sequences, around 19% seen once, with over 7.5% in the top ten. In regard to this clonotype: Its target is unknown. The junction departs from germline at one end; a sequencing error may be responsible.

Whole-study results and caveats: Some of the motif variants had earlier been found in reactive arthritis patients' fluid and blood. Reportedly, significant enrichment of disease-linked clones occurred in matched ankylosing spondylitis synovial fluid.

The source of this sequence is a male donor with ankylosing spondylitis or in good health (not recorded which). The genes are TRBV12-3 or TRBV12-4 and TRBJ2-3; TRBD2 aligns across 8 bases. The sequencing sample was made of blood, either unsorted or a sorted T cell fraction (not recorded which). The DNA of the CDR3 is TGTGCCAGCAGACGGGGACTAGGGTCAGATAAGCAGTATTTT. Its protein is CASRRGLGSDKQYF.